This T cell receptor beta chain was captured in a study of CD4 T cells in relation to SARS-CoV-2 and coronaviruses. Background on the study: After around 10 days of antigen culture, PBMC TCR beta CDR3s were sequenced.

Some clones are missing from TCRdb's copy, which holds only in-frame ones; the method was immunoSEQ multiplex PCR. The sample records approximately 39,000 clones, roughly 80% being singletons. This clone was found a few times. Its antigen is unidentified. Notes on the study in general: Crossreactive clones expanded significantly less to SARS-CoV-2 than monoreactive clones.

Naive and memory CD4+ T cells came from enriched cryopreserved PBMCs. The TCR comes from an adult with COVID-19. The sample taken for sequencing was memory CD4+ T cells from PBMCs, cultured in vitro.

The DNA for the CDR3 is TGCGCCAGCAGCCATGGTGCGGGGAGTGGCGACGAGCAGTACTTC. It yields the protein CASSHGAGSGDEQYF. The rearrangement links TRBV5-1 to TRBJ2-7; D might be TRBD2 (6 bases). Germline CDR1 and CDR2: SGHRS and YFSETQ. V was shortened by 4 bases and J by 5 bases, with 19 bases between the two germline ends. CDR3 length: 15 amino acids.